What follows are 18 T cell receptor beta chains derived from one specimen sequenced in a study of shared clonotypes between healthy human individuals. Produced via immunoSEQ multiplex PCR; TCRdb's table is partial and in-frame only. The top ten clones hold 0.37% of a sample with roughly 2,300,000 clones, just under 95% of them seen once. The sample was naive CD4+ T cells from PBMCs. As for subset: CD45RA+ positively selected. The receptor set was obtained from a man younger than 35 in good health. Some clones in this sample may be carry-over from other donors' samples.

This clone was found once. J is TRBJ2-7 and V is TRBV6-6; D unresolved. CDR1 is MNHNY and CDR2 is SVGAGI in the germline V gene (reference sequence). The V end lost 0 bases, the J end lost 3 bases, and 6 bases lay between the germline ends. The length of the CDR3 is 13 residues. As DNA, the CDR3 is TGTGCCAGCAGTTACTCGGGCCACTACGAGCAGTACTTC. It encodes CASSYSGHYEQYF.

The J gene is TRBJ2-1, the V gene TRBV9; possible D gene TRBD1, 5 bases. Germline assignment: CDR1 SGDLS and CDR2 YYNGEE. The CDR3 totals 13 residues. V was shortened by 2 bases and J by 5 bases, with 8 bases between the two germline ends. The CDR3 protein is CASSVGLHNEQFF. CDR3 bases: TGTGCCAGCAGCGTGGGGCTCCACAATGAGCAGTTCTTC.

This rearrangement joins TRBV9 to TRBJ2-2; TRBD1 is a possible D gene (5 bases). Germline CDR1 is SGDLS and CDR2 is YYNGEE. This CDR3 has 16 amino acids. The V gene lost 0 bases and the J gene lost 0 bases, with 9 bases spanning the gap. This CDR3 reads CASSVETATNTGELFF. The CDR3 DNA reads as TGTGCCAGCAGCGTAGAGACAGCCACGAACACCGGGGAGCTGTTTTTT.

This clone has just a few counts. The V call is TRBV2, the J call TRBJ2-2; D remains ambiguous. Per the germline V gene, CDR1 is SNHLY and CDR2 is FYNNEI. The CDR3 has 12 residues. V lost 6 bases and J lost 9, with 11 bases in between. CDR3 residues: CASRLAPRELFF. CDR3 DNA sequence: TGTGCCAGCAGACTCGCCCCCCGGGAGCTGTTTTTT.

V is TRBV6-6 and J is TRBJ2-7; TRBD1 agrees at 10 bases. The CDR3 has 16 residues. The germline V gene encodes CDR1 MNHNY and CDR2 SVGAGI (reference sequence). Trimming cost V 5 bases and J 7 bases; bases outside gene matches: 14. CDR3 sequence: CASSAMRTGGVGEQYF. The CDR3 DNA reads TGTGCCAGCAGTGCGATGAGGACAGGGGGGGTTGGTGAGCAGTACTTC.

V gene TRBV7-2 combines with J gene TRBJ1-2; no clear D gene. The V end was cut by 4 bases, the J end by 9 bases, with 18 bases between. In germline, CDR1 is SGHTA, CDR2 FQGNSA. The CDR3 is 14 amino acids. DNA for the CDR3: TGTGCCAGCAGCTACGCCTCGGACCGCTTGAGCTACACCTTC. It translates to CASSYASDRLSYTF. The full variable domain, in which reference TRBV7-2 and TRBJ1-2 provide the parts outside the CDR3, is GAGVSQSPSNKVTEKGKDVELRCDPISGHTALYWYRQSLGQGLEFLIYFQGNSAPDKSGLPSDRFSAERTGGSVSTLTIQRTQQEDSAVYLCASSYASDRLSYTFGSGTRLTVV.

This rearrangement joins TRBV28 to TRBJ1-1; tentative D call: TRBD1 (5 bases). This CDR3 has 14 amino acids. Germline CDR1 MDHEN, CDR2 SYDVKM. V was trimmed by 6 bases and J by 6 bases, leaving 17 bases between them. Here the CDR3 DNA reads TGTGCCAGCAGGGGCGTCGGGGGGTTAGCTGAAGCTTTCTTT. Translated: CASRGVGGLAEAFF.

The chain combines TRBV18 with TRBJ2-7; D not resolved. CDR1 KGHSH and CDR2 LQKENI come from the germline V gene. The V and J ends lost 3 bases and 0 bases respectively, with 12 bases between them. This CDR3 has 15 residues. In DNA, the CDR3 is TGTGCCAGCTCACCCAACCAGCCAGCCTCCTACGAGCAGTACTTC. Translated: CASSPNQPASYEQYF.

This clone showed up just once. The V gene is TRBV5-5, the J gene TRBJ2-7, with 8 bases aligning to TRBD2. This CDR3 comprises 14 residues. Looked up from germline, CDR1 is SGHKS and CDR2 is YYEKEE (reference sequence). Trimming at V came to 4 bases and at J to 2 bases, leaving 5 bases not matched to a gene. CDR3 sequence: CASSRWGLAYEQYF. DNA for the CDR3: TGTGCCAGCAGCCGTTGGGGACTAGCCTACGAGCAGTACTTC. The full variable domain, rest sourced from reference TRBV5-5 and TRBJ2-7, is DAGVTQSPTHLIKTRGQQVTLRCSPISGHKSVSWYQQVLGQGPQFIFQYYEKEERGRGNFPDRFSARQFPNYSSELNVNALLLGDSALYLCASSRWGLAYEQYFGPGTRLTVT.

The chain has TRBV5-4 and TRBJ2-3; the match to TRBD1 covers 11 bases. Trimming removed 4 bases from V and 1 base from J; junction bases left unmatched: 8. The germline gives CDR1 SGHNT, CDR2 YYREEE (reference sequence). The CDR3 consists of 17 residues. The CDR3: CASSPARTGGGTDTQYF. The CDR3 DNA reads TGTGCCAGCAGCCCGGCAAGGACAGGGGGCGGCACAGATACGCAGTATTTT.

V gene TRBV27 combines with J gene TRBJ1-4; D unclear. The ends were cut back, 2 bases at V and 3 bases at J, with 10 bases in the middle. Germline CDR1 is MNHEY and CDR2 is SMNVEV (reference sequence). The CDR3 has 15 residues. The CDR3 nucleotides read TGTGCCAGCAGTTTAAAAGGGCTAGCTAATGAAAAACTGTTTTTT. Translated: CASSLKGLANEKLFF.

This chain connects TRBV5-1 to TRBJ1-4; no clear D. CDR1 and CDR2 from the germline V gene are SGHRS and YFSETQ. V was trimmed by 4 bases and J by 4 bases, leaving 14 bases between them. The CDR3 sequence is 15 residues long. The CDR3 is CASSAGIGDNEKLFF. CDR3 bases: TGCGCCAGCAGCGCCGGGATTGGCGATAATGAAAAACTGTTTTTT.

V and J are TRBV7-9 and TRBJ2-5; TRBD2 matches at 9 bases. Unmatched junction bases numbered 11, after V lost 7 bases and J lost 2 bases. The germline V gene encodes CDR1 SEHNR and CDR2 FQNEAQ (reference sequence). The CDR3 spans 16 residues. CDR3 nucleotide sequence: TGTGCCAGCACCCAGGGGAGTAGCGGGGGTCAAGAGACCCAGTACTTC. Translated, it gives CASTQGSSGGQETQYF.

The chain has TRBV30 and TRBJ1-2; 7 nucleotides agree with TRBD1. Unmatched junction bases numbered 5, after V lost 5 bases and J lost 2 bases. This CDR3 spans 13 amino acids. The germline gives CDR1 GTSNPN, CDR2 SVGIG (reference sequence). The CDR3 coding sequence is TGTGCCTGGCAACTACAGGGGAACTATGGCTACACCTTC. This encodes CAWQLQGNYGYTF.

The CDR3 loop reads CASSFRRDSTDTQYF. Here the CDR3 DNA reads TGCGCCAGCAGCTTCAGACGGGACAGCACAGATACGCAGTATTTT. V is TRBV5-1 and J is TRBJ2-3; D is tentatively TRBD1 or TRBD2 (5 bases each). Germline CDR1 is SGHRS and CDR2 is YFSETQ. The CDR3 totals 15 residues. The germline V and J ends were trimmed by 2 bases and 0 bases, with 10 bases remaining between them.

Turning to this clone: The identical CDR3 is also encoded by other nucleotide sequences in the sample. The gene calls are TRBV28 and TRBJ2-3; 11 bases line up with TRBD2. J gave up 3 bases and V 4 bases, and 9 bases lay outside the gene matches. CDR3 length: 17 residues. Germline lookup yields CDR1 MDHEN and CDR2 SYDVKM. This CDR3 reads CASSSPTSGSRTDTQYF. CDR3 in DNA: TGTGCCAGCAGTTCACCTACTAGCGGGAGTAGGACAGATACGCAGTATTTT.

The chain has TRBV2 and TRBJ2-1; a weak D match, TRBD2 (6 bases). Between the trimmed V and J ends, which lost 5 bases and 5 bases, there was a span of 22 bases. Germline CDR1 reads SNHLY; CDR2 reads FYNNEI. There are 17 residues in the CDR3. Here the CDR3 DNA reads TGTGCCAGCAGTCGAACACGCTGGTCGGGAGTGAACAATGAGCAGTTCTTC. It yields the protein CASSRTRWSGVNNEQFF.

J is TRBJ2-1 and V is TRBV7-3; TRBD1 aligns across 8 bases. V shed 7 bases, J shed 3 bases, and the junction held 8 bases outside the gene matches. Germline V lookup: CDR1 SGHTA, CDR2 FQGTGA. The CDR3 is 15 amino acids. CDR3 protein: CASTPGGQDYNEQFF. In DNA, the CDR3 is TGTGCCAGCACCCCTGGGGGACAGGACTACAATGAGCAGTTCTTC.